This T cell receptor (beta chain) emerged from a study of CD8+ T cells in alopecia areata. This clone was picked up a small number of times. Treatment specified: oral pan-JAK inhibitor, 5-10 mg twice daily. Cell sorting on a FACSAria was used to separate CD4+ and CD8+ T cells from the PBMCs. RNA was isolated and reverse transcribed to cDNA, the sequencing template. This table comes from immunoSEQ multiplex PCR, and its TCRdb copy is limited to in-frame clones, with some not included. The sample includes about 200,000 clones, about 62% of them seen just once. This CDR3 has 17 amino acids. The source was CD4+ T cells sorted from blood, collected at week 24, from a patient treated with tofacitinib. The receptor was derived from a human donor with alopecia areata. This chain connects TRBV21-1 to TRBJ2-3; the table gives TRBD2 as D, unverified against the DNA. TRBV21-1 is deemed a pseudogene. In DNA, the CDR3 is TGTGCCAGCAGCTCGCCTCACAGGGAGGGGAGCACAGATACGCAGTATTTT. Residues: CASSSPHREGSTDTQYF.